The T cell receptor beta chain under discussion was sequenced for a study of CD8 T cells in ankylosing spondylitis. The study, taken as a whole, reports: Seemingly distinctive of ankylosing spondylitis blood was a TCR beta motif formed by eight highly homologous variants. Significantly higher representation of disease-linked clones was reported for matched ankylosing spondylitis synovial fluid. In peripheral blood, disease-linked CD8+ clones occurred at relatively low frequencies.

A few counts support this clonotype. What it binds is not known. The CDR3 totals 20 residues. The ends lost 2 bases at V and 2 bases at J; junction bases unmatched: 12. The germline V gene encodes CDR1 MGHRA and CDR2 YSYEKL. A quantitative 5'-RACE method, one with molecular barcodes, was used to make TCR beta libraries. TCRdb called the 5' RACE reads again in MiXCR, with one record for every CDR3 protein. This sample has around 770,000 distinct CDR3 sequences; under 20% occur once, and the top ten carry 15% to 20%. The receptor was isolated from a male donor with ankylosing spondylitis. The source material was blood, either unsorted or a sorted T cell fraction (not recorded which). The rearrangement joins TRBV4-1 to TRBJ2-6; TRBD1 matches at 10 bases. In DNA, the CDR3 is TGCGCCAGCAGCCAACGAGGAGGGGGGGACAGGGGACCTGGGGCCAACGTCCTGACTTTC. Translated: CASSQRGGGDRGPGANVLTF.